This record looks at one TCR beta chain sequence and its context. Its matching antigen is unknown. Peripheral blood was drawn, about 9.7 milliliters per donor. Trimming removed 1 base from V and 3 bases from J; junction bases left unmatched: 3. Germline CDR1 LGHDT, CDR2 YNNKEL (reference sequence). The CDR3 has 16 residues. Together with a sample-barcoded 5' primer, a J-beta primer mix was included in a second PCR lasting roughly 6 to 12 cycles. Each cDNA molecule was tagged by a template-switch adaptor with 12 random nucleotides. TCRdb reprocessed the 5' RACE reads with MiXCR, giving one entry per CDR3 protein. Altogether about 730,000 distinct CDR3 sequences are present, approximately 39% being singletons, with the ten largest covering around a fifth. The data were obtained in a study of blood T cells in healthy people across ages. Study results and limitations: Diversity estimates from one million T cells were considered underestimates.

The TCR originated in a woman aged 55-69 years in good health. Material: blood. The V and J genes are TRBV3-1 and TRBJ2-7; 13 nucleotides agree with TRBD2. CDR3 residues: CASSQGTSGRVYEQYF. As DNA, the CDR3 is TGTGCCAGCAGCCAAGGGACTAGCGGGAGAGTCTACGAGCAGTACTTC.